Below, 23 T cell receptor beta chains from the same sample are listed, as sequenced in a study of cytotoxic CD8 clonotypes in ibrutinib-treated CLL. Profiling relied on immunoSEQ multiplex PCR, and the TCRdb table lists in-frame clones only, not all of them. There are more than 140,000 clones in the sample; around 77% occur only once, and less than 30% lies in the top ten. Source: PBMCs, taken after 12 months of ibrutinib treatment. The receptors derive from a human donor with chronic lymphocytic leukemia.

The chain employs TRBV15 and TRBJ1-6; 7 nucleotides align to TRBD1. The V and J ends lost 5 bases and 9 bases, in that order; junction bases with no gene match: 10. CDR1 is LNHNV and CDR2 is YYDKDF in the germline V gene (reference sequence). CDR3 size: 15 residues. This CDR3 reads CATSEDRKGSSPLHF. CDR3 coding DNA: TGTGCCACCAGCGAGGACAGGAAGGGTAGTTCACCCCTCCACTTT.

This rearrangement joins TRBV6-5 to TRBJ2-4; D is ambiguous. The germline V gene encodes CDR1 MNHEY and CDR2 SVGAGI. The CDR3 spans 12 residues. Trimming stripped 6 bases from V and 9 bases from J, with 12 bases between. CDR3 coding DNA: TGTGCCAGCAGAACGAACCGAGGCATTCAGTACTTC. Its protein product is CASRTNRGIQYF.

V gene TRBV19 combines with J gene TRBJ2-5, with TRBD2 matching over 13 bases. The V and J ends lost 5 bases and 8 bases, in that order; junction bases with no gene match: 5. Germline CDR1 and CDR2: LNHDA and SQIVND (reference sequence). This CDR3 has 14 residues. The CDR3 loop reads CASSSGLAGETQYF. Written as DNA, the CDR3 is TGTGCCAGTAGTTCAGGACTAGCGGGAGAAACCCAGTACTTC.

This sequence joins TRBV5-1 and TRBJ2-3; 15 bases match TRBD2. This CDR3 is 16 amino acids long. Germline trimming cut 2 bases from V and 4 bases from J; bases unmatched to any gene: 2. Germline loops: CDR1 SGHRS, CDR2 YFSETQ. CDR3 DNA: TGCGCCAGCAGCTTAAGGACTAGCGGGGGGGCAGATACGCAGTATTTT. Its protein product is CASSLRTSGGADTQYF.

The rearrangement joins TRBV11-2 to TRBJ2-7; D call uncertain. CDR1 is SGHAT, CDR2 FQNNGV, per germline. Trimming took 5 bases from V and 3 from J, leaving 11 bases between them. The CDR3 totals 13 residues. The CDR3 DNA reads as TGTGCCAGCAGCGGGTACAACTACTACGAGCAGTACTTC. It is translated as CASSGYNYYEQYF.

The chain has TRBV7-2 and TRBJ1-4, with TRBD1 as a possible D gene (6 bases). CDR3 length: 15 amino acids. V was shortened by 6 bases and J by 4 bases, with 15 bases between the two germline ends. Germline-derived CDR1 and CDR2 are SGHTA and FQGNSA. CDR3 bases: TGTGCCAGCAGTCAAACAGGGCTATTTAATGAAAAACTGTTTTTT. This translates into CASSQTGLFNEKLFF.

This clone has only one observation. J is TRBJ2-2 and V is TRBV16; 8 bases align to TRBD1. After removal of 0 bases from V and 6 bases from J, the junction contained 9 bases not matched to a gene. CDR3 length: 17 amino acids. Looked up from germline, CDR1 is KGHSY and CDR2 is FQNENV. CDR3: CASSQSQDRARAGELFF. CDR3 DNA sequence: TGTGCCAGCAGCCAATCTCAGGACAGGGCTCGCGCCGGGGAGCTGTTTTTT.

This chain joins TRBV28 and TRBJ2-7; TRBD2 matches 8 bases. This CDR3 spans 16 amino acids. The germline CDR1 and CDR2 sequences are MDHEN and SYDVKM. V dropped 5 bases and J dropped 2; count of bases not matched to a gene: 11. The CDR3 region is CASSLGGAGGPYEQYF. DNA for the CDR3: TGTGCCAGCAGTCTAGGGGGGGCGGGAGGCCCCTACGAGCAGTACTTC.

V is TRBV19 and J is TRBJ1-1, with D perhaps matching TRBD1 (6 bases). V shed 3 bases and J shed 3 bases, with 11 bases lying between them. Germline values: CDR1 LNHDA, CDR2 SQIVND (reference sequence). This CDR3 has 14 residues. The CDR3 loop is CASSMIGGHTEAFF. In DNA, the CDR3 is TGTGCCAGTAGTATGATTGGGGGGCACACTGAAGCTTTCTTT.

This rearrangement joins TRBV30 to TRBJ2-7; D gene uncertain. This CDR3 has 13 residues. V lost 7 bases and J lost 0, with 13 bases in between. Looked up from germline, CDR1 is GTSNPN and CDR2 is SVGIG (reference sequence). The CDR3 region has the DNA TGTGCCTACCGGACCCTCACCTCCTACGAGCAGTACTTC. Translating it yields CAYRTLTSYEQYF.

The rearrangement uses TRBV30 and TRBJ1-2; D may be TRBD1 (6 bases). V was cut by 8 bases and J by 8 bases, with 21 bases left in between. This CDR3 is built from 13 residues. Germline CDR1 reads GTSNPN; CDR2 reads SVGIG (reference sequence). CDR3 amino acids: CAGRQVGFRGYTF. CDR3 DNA: TGTGCCGGAAGACAGGTTGGATTCAGGGGCTACACCTTC.

The sample holds one count of this clone. The rearrangement uses TRBV10-3 and TRBJ2-1; 7 bases match TRBD1. After removal of 3 bases from V and 8 bases from J, the junction contained 1 base not matched to a gene. CDR1 and CDR2 from the germline V gene are ENHRY and SYGVKD. This CDR3 spans 12 amino acids. CDR3: CAISETGDEQFF. The CDR3 region has the DNA TGTGCCATCAGTGAAACAGGGGATGAGCAGTTCTTC.

The CDR3, as DNA: TGCGCCAGCAGCTTGGCCGGACAGGGGGCTGGAAACACCATATATTTT. It codes for CASSLAGQGAGNTIYF. The chain joins TRBV5-1 to TRBJ1-3; 10 bases agree with TRBD1. V gave up 0 bases and J gave up 2 bases; unmatched junction bases: 2. The CDR3 has 16 residues. Germline loops: CDR1 SGHRS, CDR2 YFSETQ. The full variable domain, in which reference TRBV5-1 and TRBJ1-3 provide the parts outside the CDR3, is KAGVTQTPRYLIKTRGQQVTLSCSPISGHRSVSWYQQTPGQGLQFLFEYFSETQRNKGNFPGRFSGRQFSNSRSEMNVSTLELGDSALYLCASSLAGQGAGNTIYFGEGSWLTVV.

The chain recombines TRBV28 with TRBJ1-2; no definite D call. The CDR3 covers 14 residues. CDR1 and CDR2 (germline): MDHEN, SYDVKM. Trimming cost V 4 bases and J 8 bases, with 17 bases left between them. CDR3 sequence (DNA): TGTGCCAGCAGTTCGGGCGGGTCGGGCTACGGCTACACCTTC. It translates to CASSSGGSGYGYTF.

The rearrangement joins TRBV23-1 to TRBJ2-7, with a weak D call TRBD1 (6 bases). TRBV23-1 is marked as an open reading frame, function uncertain. The CDR3 runs 13 residues. With 9 bases removed from V and 6 bases from J, the gap between germline ends came to 18 bases. The CDR3 reads CARPEQGPGEQYF. In DNA form, the CDR3 reads TGCGCCAGGCCCGAACAGGGCCCCGGCGAGCAGTACTTC.

There are a few counts of this clone. The chain uses TRBV28 and TRBJ1-3; a possible D gene is TRBD1 (5 bases). V lost 7 bases, J lost 4 bases, and 20 bases lay in between. The CDR3 has 16 residues. Germline V lookup: CDR1 MDHEN, CDR2 SYDVKM. CDR3 sequence (DNA): TGTGCCAGCACCCCCCCTGGGGGGTCGCGAGGAAACACCATATATTTT. This gives the protein CASTPPGGSRGNTIYF.

The chain joins TRBV7-2 to TRBJ1-3; TRBD1 might be the D (5 bases). Trimming shortened V by 10 bases and J by 4 bases, and 23 bases separated the two germline ends. The germline CDR1 and CDR2 sequences are SGHTA and FQGNSA. The CDR3 has 16 amino acids. CDR3 bases: TGTGCCACCGATCAGGGTGCTCTTTCTCTCGGAAACACCATATATTTT. Translating gives CATDQGALSLGNTIYF.

The genes are TRBV5-1 and TRBJ2-7; 9 bases align to TRBD2. The junction had 7 bases not matched to a gene; V was cut back by 5 bases and J by 4 bases. The CDR3 runs 14 residues. Per germline, CDR1 SGHRS and CDR2 YFSETQ. The DNA of the CDR3 is TGCGCCAGCAGTCTGTCTAGCGGGGATTACGAGCAGTACTTC. Its translation is CASSLSSGDYEQYF.

The chain links TRBV28 to TRBJ2-7; 8 positions agree with TRBD2. The trim removed 2 bases at V and 2 bases at J, leaving 5 bases unmatched. The CDR3 covers 15 residues. The germline CDR1 and CDR2 sequences are MDHEN and SYDVKM. The CDR3 spells CASSLGGGSTYEQYF. DNA for the CDR3: TGTGCCAGCAGTTTAGGCGGGGGGTCGACCTACGAGCAGTACTTC.

The CDR3 loop is CASSPQPGLMNTEAFF. The CDR3 DNA is TGTGCCAGCTCACCACAACCGGGACTGATGAACACTGAAGCTTTCTTT. This chain joins TRBV18 and TRBJ1-1; maybe TRBD1 (5 bases). CDR3 length: 16 residues. V was clipped by 1 base and J by 0 bases, with 12 bases between them. Germline V gene data show CDR1 as KGHSH and CDR2 as LQKENI.

V is TRBV7-9 and J is TRBJ1-2; possible D gene TRBD1, 5 bases. V dropped 5 bases and J dropped 5 bases, with 9 bases sitting between them. This CDR3 spans 12 amino acids. Germline V gene lookup returns CDR1 SEHNR and CDR2 FQNEAQ (reference sequence). For the CDR3, the DNA is TGTGCCAGCAGCGCGGGGGAGTATGGCTACACCTTC. Translation gives CASSAGEYGYTF. Combining the CDR3 with reference TRBV7-9 and TRBJ1-2 gives the whole variable domain DTGVSQNPRHKITKRGQNVTFRCDPISEHNRLYWYRQTLGQGPEFLTYFQNEAQLEKSRLLSDRFSAERPKGSFSTLEIQRTEQGDSAMYLCASSAGEYGYTFGSGTRLTVV.

The gene calls are TRBV6-5 and TRBJ1-6; 7 bases agree with TRBD1. CDR1 and CDR2 (germline): MNHEY, SVGAGI. The CDR3 totals 14 residues. With V trimmed by 6 bases and J by 5 bases, 4 bases remained unmatched. The CDR3 DNA reads TGTGCCAGCAGACTCGGACAGGATAATTCACCCCTCCACTTT. It translates to CASRLGQDNSPLHF.

The chain carries TRBV5-6 and TRBJ1-2, with D maybe TRBD1 (6 bases). The V end lost 4 bases, the J end lost 2 bases, and 15 bases lay between the germline ends. The length of the CDR3 is 15 residues. Germline-derived CDR1 and CDR2 are SGHDT and YYEEEE. The CDR3 is CASSPVGQGNYGYTF. As DNA, the CDR3 is TGTGCCAGCAGCCCCGTTGGGCAGGGGAACTATGGCTACACCTTC.